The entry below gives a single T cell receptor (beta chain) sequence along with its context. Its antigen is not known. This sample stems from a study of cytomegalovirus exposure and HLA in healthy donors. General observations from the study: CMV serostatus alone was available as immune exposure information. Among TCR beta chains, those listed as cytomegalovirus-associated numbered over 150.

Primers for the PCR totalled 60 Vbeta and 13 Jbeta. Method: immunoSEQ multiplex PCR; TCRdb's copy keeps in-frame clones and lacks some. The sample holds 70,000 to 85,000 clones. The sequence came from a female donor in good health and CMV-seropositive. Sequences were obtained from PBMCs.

The CDR3 spells CASSFLRDRDYGYTF. In nucleotides, the CDR3 is TGTGCCAGCAGTTTCCTTAGGGACAGAGACTATGGCTACACCTTC. This chain joins TRBV28 and TRBJ1-2; 7 nucleotides match TRBD1. Germline CDR1 MDHEN, CDR2 SYDVKM. V was clipped by 3 bases and J by 3 bases; unmatched bases: 7. The CDR3 covers 15 residues.